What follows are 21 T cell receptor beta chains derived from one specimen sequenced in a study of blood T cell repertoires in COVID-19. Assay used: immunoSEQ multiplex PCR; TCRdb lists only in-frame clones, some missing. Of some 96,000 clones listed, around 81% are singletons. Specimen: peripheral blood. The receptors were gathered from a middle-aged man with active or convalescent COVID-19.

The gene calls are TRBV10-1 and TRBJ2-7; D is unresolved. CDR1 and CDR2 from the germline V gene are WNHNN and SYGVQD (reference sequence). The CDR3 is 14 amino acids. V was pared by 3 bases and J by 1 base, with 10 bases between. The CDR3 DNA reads TGCGCCAGCAGTGATTCCAGGCTATCCTACGAGCAGTACTTC. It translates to CASSDSRLSYEQYF.

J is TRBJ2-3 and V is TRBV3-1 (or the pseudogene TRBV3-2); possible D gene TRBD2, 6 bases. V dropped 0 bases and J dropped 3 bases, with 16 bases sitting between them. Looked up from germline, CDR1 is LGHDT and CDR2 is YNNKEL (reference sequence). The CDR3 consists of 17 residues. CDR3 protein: CASSQDWAGSLTDTQYF. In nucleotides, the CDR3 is TGTGCCAGCAGCCAAGATTGGGCGGGGTCCCTAACAGATACGCAGTATTTT.

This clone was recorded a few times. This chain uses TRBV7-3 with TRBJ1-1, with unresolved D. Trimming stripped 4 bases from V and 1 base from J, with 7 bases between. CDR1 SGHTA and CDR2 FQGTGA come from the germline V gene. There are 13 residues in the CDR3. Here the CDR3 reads CASSSHQNTEAFF. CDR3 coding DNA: TGTGCCAGCAGCTCACACCAGAACACTGAAGCTTTCTTT.

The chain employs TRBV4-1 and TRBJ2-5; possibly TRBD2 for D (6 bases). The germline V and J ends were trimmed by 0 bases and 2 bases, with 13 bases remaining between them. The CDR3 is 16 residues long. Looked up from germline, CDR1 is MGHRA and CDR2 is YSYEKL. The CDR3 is CASSQDGGAGQETQYF. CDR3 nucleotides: TGCGCCAGCAGCCAAGACGGGGGTGCGGGTCAAGAGACCCAGTACTTC.

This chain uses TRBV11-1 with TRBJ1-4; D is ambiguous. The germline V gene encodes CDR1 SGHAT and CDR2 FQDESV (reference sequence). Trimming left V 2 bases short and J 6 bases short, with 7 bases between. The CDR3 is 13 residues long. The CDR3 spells CASSLMGDEKLFF. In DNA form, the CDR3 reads TGTGCCAGCAGCTTAATGGGAGATGAAAAACTGTTTTTT.

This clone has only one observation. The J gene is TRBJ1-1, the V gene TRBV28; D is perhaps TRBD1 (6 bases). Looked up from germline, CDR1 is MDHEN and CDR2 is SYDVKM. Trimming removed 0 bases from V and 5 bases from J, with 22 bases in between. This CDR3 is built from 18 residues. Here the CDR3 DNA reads TGTGCCAGCAGTTTATGGGGGCAGGCCAGGGGAAAAGGTACTGAAGCTTTCTTT. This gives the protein CASSLWGQARGKGTEAFF.

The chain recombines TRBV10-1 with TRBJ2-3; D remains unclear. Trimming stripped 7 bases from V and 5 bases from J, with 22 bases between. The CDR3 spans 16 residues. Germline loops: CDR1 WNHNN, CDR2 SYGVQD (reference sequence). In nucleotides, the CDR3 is TGCGCCAGCATTGGTTTGGAGCTTTCAAACGGAGATACGCAGTATTTT. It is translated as CASIGLELSNGDTQYF.

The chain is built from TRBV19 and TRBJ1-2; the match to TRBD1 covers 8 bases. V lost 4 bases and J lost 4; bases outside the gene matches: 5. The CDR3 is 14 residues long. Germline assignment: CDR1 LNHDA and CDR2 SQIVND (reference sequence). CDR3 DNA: TGTGCCAGTAGTAAGGACAGGGAACGCTATGGCTACACCTTC. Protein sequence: CASSKDRERYGYTF.

CDR3 in DNA: TGTGCCAGCAGCGTCAGCGGGAGATCCTACAATGAGCAGTTCTTC. Residues: CASSVSGRSYNEQFF. The rearrangement uses TRBV9 and TRBJ2-1, with 8 bases that match TRBD2. The length of the CDR3 is 15 residues. From germline, CDR1 is SGDLS and CDR2 YYNGEE. The V and J ends lost 2 bases and 1 base, in that order; junction bases with no gene match: 2.

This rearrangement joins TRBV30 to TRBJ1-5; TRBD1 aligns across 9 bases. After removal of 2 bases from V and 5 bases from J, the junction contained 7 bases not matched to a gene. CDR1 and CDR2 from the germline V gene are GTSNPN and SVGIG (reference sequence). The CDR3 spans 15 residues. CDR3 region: CAWSPGTGRDQPQHF. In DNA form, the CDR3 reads TGTGCCTGGAGTCCGGGGACAGGGAGGGATCAGCCCCAGCATTTT. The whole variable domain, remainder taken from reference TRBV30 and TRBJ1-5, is SQTIHQWPATLVQPVGSPLSLECTVEGTSNPNLYWYRQAAGRGLQLLFYSVGIGQISSEVPQNLSASRPQDRQFILSSKKLLLSDSGFYLCAWSPGTGRDQPQHFGDGTRLSIL.

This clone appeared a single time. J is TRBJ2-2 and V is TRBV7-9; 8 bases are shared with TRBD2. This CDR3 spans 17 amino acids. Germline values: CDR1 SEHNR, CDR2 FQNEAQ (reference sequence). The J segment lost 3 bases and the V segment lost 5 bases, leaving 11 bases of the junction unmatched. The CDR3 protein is CASSPQIGLAHTGELFF. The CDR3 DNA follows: TGTGCCAGCAGCCCCCAGATCGGACTAGCACACACCGGGGAGCTGTTTTTT.

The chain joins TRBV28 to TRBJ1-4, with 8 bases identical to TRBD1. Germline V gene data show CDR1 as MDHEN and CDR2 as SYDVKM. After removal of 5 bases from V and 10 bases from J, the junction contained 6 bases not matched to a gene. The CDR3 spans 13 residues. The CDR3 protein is CASSTGGEGKLFF. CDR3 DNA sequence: TGTGCCAGCAGTACAGGGGGGGAGGGAAAACTGTTTTTT.

This CDR3 is CASRAEGQVDFF. CDR3 in DNA: TGTGCCAGCAGGGCAGAGGGACAGGTCGATTTCTTT. This chain uses TRBV7-9 with TRBJ1-1; 8 nucleotides match TRBD1. The V and J ends lost 6 bases and 13 bases, in that order; junction bases with no gene match: 10. Germline V lookup: CDR1 SEHNR, CDR2 FQNEAQ (reference sequence). The CDR3 covers 12 residues. The full variable domain, completed using reference TRBV7-9 and TRBJ1-1, is DTGVSQNPRHKITKRGQNVTFRCDPISEHNRLYWYRQTLGQGPEFLTYFQNEAQLEKSRLLSDRFSAERPKGSFSTLEIQRTEQGDSAMYLCASRAEGQVDFFGQGTRLTVV.

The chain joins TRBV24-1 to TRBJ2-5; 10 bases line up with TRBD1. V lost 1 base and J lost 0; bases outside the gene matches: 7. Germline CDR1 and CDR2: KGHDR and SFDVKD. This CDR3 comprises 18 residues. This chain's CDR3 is CATSDFVGTGENQETQYF. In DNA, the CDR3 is TGTGCCACCAGTGATTTTGTCGGGACAGGGGAGAACCAAGAGACCCAGTACTTC.

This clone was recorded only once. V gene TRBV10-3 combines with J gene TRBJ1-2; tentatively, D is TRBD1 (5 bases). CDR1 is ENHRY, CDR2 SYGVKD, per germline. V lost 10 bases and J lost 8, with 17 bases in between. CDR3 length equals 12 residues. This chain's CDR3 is CATSGTEDGYTF. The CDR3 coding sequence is TGTGCCACCTCCGGGACTGAGGACGGCTACACCTTC.

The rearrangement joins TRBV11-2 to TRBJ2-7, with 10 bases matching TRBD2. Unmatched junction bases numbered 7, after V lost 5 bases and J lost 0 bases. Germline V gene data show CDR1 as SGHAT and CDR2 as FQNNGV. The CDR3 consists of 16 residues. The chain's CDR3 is CASSRTLAGVSYEQYF. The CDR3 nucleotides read TGTGCCAGCAGCAGGACCCTAGCGGGAGTCTCCTACGAGCAGTACTTC.

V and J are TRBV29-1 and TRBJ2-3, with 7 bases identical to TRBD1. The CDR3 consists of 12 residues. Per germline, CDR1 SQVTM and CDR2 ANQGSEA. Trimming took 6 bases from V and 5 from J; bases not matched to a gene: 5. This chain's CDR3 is CSVQGRGDTQYF. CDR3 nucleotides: TGCAGCGTACAGGGGCGCGGAGATACGCAGTATTTT.

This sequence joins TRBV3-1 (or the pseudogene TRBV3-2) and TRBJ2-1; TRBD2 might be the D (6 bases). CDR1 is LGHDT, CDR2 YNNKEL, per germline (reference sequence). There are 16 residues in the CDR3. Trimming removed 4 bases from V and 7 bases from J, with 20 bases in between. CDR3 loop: CASSPASGGAGNEQFF. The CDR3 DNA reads TGTGCCAGCAGCCCTGCTTCGGGTGGGGCGGGGAATGAGCAGTTCTTC.

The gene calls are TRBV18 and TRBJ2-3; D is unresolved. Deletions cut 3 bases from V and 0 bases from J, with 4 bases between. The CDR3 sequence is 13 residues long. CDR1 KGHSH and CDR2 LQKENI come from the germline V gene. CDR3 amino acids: CASSPVSTDTQYF. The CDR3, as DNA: TGTGCCAGCTCACCCGTTAGCACAGATACGCAGTATTTT.

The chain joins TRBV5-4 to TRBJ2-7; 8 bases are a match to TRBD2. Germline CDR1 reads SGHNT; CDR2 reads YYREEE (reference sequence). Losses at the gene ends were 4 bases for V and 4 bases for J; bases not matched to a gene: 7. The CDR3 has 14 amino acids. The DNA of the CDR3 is TGTGCCAGCAGCCCCCGACTAGCGCCTTACGAGCAGTACTTC. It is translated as CASSPRLAPYEQYF.

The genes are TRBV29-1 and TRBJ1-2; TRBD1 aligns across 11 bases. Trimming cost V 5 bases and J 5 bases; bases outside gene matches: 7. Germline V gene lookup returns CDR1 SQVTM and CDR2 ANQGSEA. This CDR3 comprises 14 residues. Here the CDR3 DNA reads TGCAGCGTTAACCCGGGACAGGGGGTTTATGGCTACACCTTC. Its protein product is CSVNPGQGVYGYTF.